This T cell receptor (beta chain) was documented in a study of T cells in Graves' hyperthyroidism and ophthalmopathy. This clonotype was seen a few times. RNA transcripts yielded amplified TCR beta CDR3 regions. In the first-round RT-PCR of the TCR CDR3, the HTBI primer set was used. TCRdb itself ran the multiplex PCR reads through MiXCR, one entry per CDR3 protein. The sample has under 400,000 distinct CDR3 sequences, around a sixth seen once; the top ten hold 25% to 30%. Sequencing was carried out using blood. This sequence was found in a woman between 18 and 29 years old with Graves' hyperthyroidism that later progressed to Graves' ophthalmopathy.

The CDR3 here is CASSPNRADTQYF. The CDR3 DNA is TGTGCCAGCTCACCAAACAGGGCAGATACGCAGTATTTT. The V call is TRBV18, the J call TRBJ2-3, with D possibly matching TRBD1 (6 bases). V was trimmed by 2 bases and J by 4 bases, leaving 7 bases between them. The CDR3 covers 13 residues. Germline V gives CDR1 KGHSH, CDR2 LQKENI.